This is a list of T cell receptor beta chains from one sample in a study of cytomegalovirus exposure and HLA in healthy donors. This table comes from immunoSEQ multiplex PCR, and its TCRdb copy is limited to in-frame clones, with some not included. Among approximately 38,000 clones listed, 70% to 85% were seen once. Sequences were obtained from PBMCs. The receptors were sampled from a woman aged 18 to 35 in good health and CMV-seropositive. Both conserved end residues are part of each CDR3. The order of the fields is J gene, D gene, clone size, V gene, CDR3 DNA, CDR3 protein. A D gene is named only where the DNA matches it firmly. The size field is filled for only some rows; it gives once, few, many or a size class.

j_call: TRBJ1-2
d_call: -
clone_size: once
v_call: TRBV5-5
cdr3_nt: TGTGCCAGCAGCTTGGAAGGGGGTATCACGGGCTACACCTTC
cdr3_aa: CASSLEGGITGYTF

j_call: TRBJ2-7
d_call: -
clone_size: -
v_call: TRBV25-1
cdr3_nt: TGTGCCAGCAGCGGGAGACAAGCCTACGAGCAGTACTTC
cdr3_aa: CASSGRQAYEQYF

j_call: TRBJ1-2
d_call: -
clone_size: -
v_call: TRBV5-6
cdr3_nt: TGTGCCAGCATGCGCAGGGATCGGCCCTTGGATGGCTACACCTTC
cdr3_aa: CASMRRDRPLDGYTF

j_call: TRBJ2-1
d_call: TRBD2
clone_size: -
v_call: TRBV11-3
cdr3_nt: TGTGCCAGCAGCTCGGGGCCTAGCGGGAGTCGACAGTTCTTC
cdr3_aa: CASSSGPSGSRQFF

j_call: TRBJ2-7
d_call: TRBD1
clone_size: -
v_call: TRBV7-7
cdr3_nt: TGTGCTAGCAGCTTAGCCGACGGGACAGACTACGAGCAGTACTTC
cdr3_aa: CASSLADGTDYEQYF

j_call: TRBJ1-1
d_call: TRBD1
clone_size: -
v_call: TRBV7-9
cdr3_nt: TGTGCCAGCAGCTCCCGGGACAGGGGTAGTGAAGCTTTCTTT
cdr3_aa: CASSSRDRGSEAFF

j_call: TRBJ2-7
d_call: -
clone_size: -
v_call: TRBV27
cdr3_nt: TGTGCCAGCAGTTTATCGAGGGACTTCTCCTACGAGCAGTACTTC
cdr3_aa: CASSLSRDFSYEQYF

j_call: TRBJ2-1
d_call: TRBD2
clone_size: once
v_call: TRBV7-9
cdr3_nt: TGTGCCAGCAGCCCCCCCCGGGGGGACTACAATGAGCAGTTCTTC
cdr3_aa: CASSPPRGDYNEQFF

j_call: TRBJ1-5
d_call: -
clone_size: -
v_call: TRBV30
cdr3_nt: TGTGCCTGGAGTCCATGGGACTTCGGCAATCAGCCCCAGCATTTT
cdr3_aa: CAWSPWDFGNQPQHF

j_call: TRBJ2-7
d_call: TRBD2
clone_size: once
v_call: TRBV19
cdr3_nt: TGTGCCAGTAGAGGCGGGGGGCTGGGGGAGCAGTACTTC
cdr3_aa: CASRGGGLGEQYF

j_call: TRBJ1-4
d_call: -
clone_size: -
v_call: TRBV19
cdr3_nt: TGTGCCAGTAGTATTGACAGCCACCGGTGGGAAAAACTGTTTTTT
cdr3_aa: CASSIDSHRWEKLFF

j_call: TRBJ2-1
d_call: -
clone_size: -
v_call: TRBV6-5
cdr3_nt: TGTGCCAGTCGGGGACAAAGCTCCTACAATGAGCAGTTCTTC
cdr3_aa: CASRGQSSYNEQFF

j_call: TRBJ1-2
d_call: -
clone_size: -
v_call: TRBV5-1
cdr3_nt: TGCGCCAGCAGCTTGCCCCAGGGAGGGGGCTACACCTTC
cdr3_aa: CASSLPQGGGYTF

j_call: TRBJ2-6
d_call: -
clone_size: -
v_call: TRBV7-3
cdr3_nt: TGTGCCAGCAGCCTGGGCGCAAGCCTGGGGGCCAACGTCCTGACTTTC
cdr3_aa: CASSLGASLGANVLTF

j_call: TRBJ2-1
d_call: TRBD2
clone_size: -
v_call: TRBV5-4
cdr3_nt: TGTGCCAGCAGCCCCCCGGCTAGAGCGGGAGTGGGTGAGCAGTTCTTC
cdr3_aa: CASSPPARAGVGEQFF

j_call: TRBJ1-5
d_call: -
clone_size: -
v_call: TRBV29-1
cdr3_nt: TGCAGCGCCCCACAGGGCCCGCGGACACAGCCCCAGCATTTT
cdr3_aa: CSAPQGPRTQPQHF

j_call: TRBJ2-5
d_call: TRBD1
clone_size: -
v_call: TRBV7-2
cdr3_nt: TGTGCCAGCAGGTTAGTGGGACAGCAAGAGCAGTACTTC
cdr3_aa: CASRLVGQQEQYF

j_call: TRBJ2-2
d_call: -
clone_size: few
v_call: TRBV5-1
cdr3_nt: TGCGCCAGCAGCTTTAGTCAGGGTGGCACCGGGGAGCTGTTTTTT
cdr3_aa: CASSFSQGGTGELFF

j_call: TRBJ2-1
d_call: TRBD2
clone_size: -
v_call: TRBV19
cdr3_nt: TGTGCCAGTACCGATGGGGCGGGGGGGAACAATGAGCAGTTCTTC
cdr3_aa: CASTDGAGGNNEQFF

j_call: TRBJ1-5
d_call: -
clone_size: -
v_call: TRBV28
cdr3_nt: TGTGCCAGCACCCTGCGGGGGAGCAATCAGCCCCAGCATTTT
cdr3_aa: CASTLRGSNQPQHF

j_call: TRBJ2-3
d_call: -
clone_size: -
v_call: TRBV18
cdr3_nt: TGTGCCAGCTCAACCTACCCAGATACGCAGTATTTT
cdr3_aa: CASSTYPDTQYF

j_call: TRBJ2-7
d_call: -
clone_size: -
v_call: TRBV7-9
cdr3_nt: TGTGCCAGCAGCCCAAAGGAGGGACGGTATTCCTACGAGCAGTACTTC
cdr3_aa: CASSPKEGRYSYEQYF

j_call: TRBJ1-5
d_call: TRBD1
clone_size: -
v_call: TRBV19
cdr3_nt: TGTGCCAGTAAGGGGACAGTAGGTAGCAATCAGCCCCAGCATTTT
cdr3_aa: CASKGTVGSNQPQHF

j_call: TRBJ2-1
d_call: TRBD2
clone_size: -
v_call: TRBV12-5
cdr3_nt: TGTGCTAGTGGTTTGTCAGCGGGAGTTGTAGATGAACAGTTCTTC
cdr3_aa: CASGLSAGVVDEQFF

j_call: TRBJ2-1
d_call: TRBD2
clone_size: once
v_call: TRBV4-3
cdr3_nt: TGCGCCAGCAGCCTACGGTCTAGCGGAAACAATGAGCAGTTCTTC
cdr3_aa: CASSLRSSGNNEQFF

j_call: TRBJ2-7
d_call: TRBD1
clone_size: -
v_call: TRBV30
cdr3_nt: TGTGCTTGGGAGACAGGGAACTCCTACGAGCAGTACTTC
cdr3_aa: CAWETGNSYEQYF

j_call: TRBJ2-4
d_call: TRBD1
clone_size: -
v_call: TRBV7-2
cdr3_nt: TGTGCCAGCAGCTTAGGGGGGACAGGGTTTCAGTACTTC
cdr3_aa: CASSLGGTGFQYF